A selection of T cell receptor beta chains follows, all from one sample in a study of T-cell reconstitution after alpha-beta-depleted transplantation in children. One entry per CDR3 protein results from TCRdb running MiXCR on the PCR reads. The profile shows over 7,500 distinct CDR3 sequences, around 13% of them singletons. The material sequenced was PBMCs, mostly from graft donor cells, taken 60 days after TCRalphabeta/CD19-depleted stem cell transplant. Receptor source: a male patient younger than 18 who had a stem cell transplant for acute lymphoblastic leukemia, so the T cells may come from the graft donor. Both conserved end residues are part of each CDR3. The D gene is left open where the match is weak.

V gene | D gene | CDR3 protein
TRBV25-1 | NA | CASSDRPSYNEQFF
TRBV18 | NA | CASSPDGSLSLTDTQYF
TRBV13 | NA | CASGTGAGVYEQYF
TRBV13 | TRBD1 | CASSLGQGPSYEQYF
TRBV6-5 | NA | CASSSRSGPVGYNEQFF
TRBV5-1 | NA | CASSWRGTSEQYF
TRBV6-5 | NA | CASSMASRNYGYTF
TRBV7-8 | NA | CASSLGSRGFADEQYF
TRBV20-1 | TRBD2 | CSAPRAGEPYEQYF
TRBV29-1 | NA | CSVAWGAHSPLHF
TRBV7-3 | TRBD2 | CASSLKGGTSYREQFF
TRBV5-6 | TRBD2 | CASSLLYTGTRRNEQFF
TRBV28 | NA | CASSPQSSGNTIYF
TRBV5-1 | NA | CASSNDRNYGYTF
TRBV30 | NA | CAWRETGKKVNEQFF
TRBV7-2 | NA | CASSLASGQPNQPQHF
TRBV21-1 | NA | CASTGAIRKDEQYF
TRBV4-3 | NA | CASSPRGPLPGSGELFF
TRBV20-1 | NA | CSASPTGIRMNTEAFF
TRBV28 | TRBD1 | CASSSAGTGEGEAFF
TRBV28 | NA | CASSDWYSPLHF
TRBV20-1 | NA | CSAREGNYQPQHF
TRBV6-1 | TRBD1 | CASRTGGSGANVLTF
TRBV5-1 | NA | CASSSVTGRGDTQYF
TRBV12-3/TRBV12-4 | NA | CASSLSSYNSPLHF
TRBV6-5 | NA | CASSSGPPNYGYTF
TRBV5-1 | NA | CATRQAGELFF
TRBV29-1 | NA | CSVEDHNYEQYF
TRBV9 | NA | CASSVGDRRNEKLFF
TRBV25-1 | NA | CASSEVGGPRTDTQYF
TRBV28 | NA | CASSVRQATDTQYF
TRBV6-6 | NA | CASRGGAEQYF
TRBV12-3/TRBV12-4 | NA | CASSFRGNTIYF
TRBV5-1 | NA | CASSRGAEAFF
TRBV3-1 | TRBD2 | CASSHRTRAPYNEQFF
TRBV19 | TRBD1 | CASSPTTGVNEKLFF
TRBV12-3/TRBV12-4 | NA | CASRSGQSYNEQFF
TRBV5-4 | TRBD1 | CASGAGGSYEQYF
TRBV6-1 | TRBD1 | CASSARDRGQGTQFF
TRBV6-1 | TRBD2 | CASKAGGGFLNEQFF
TRBV18 | NA | CASSPLRDSARQPQHF
TRBV7-9 | NA | CASSLSRGYNEQFF
TRBV5-6 | NA | CAIGPGPGSSYNEQFF
TRBV30 | TRBD2 | CAWIAGGPTEQFF
TRBV7-9 | TRBD1 | CASSHRTGASYEQYF
TRBV5-1 | TRBD2 | CASSLSPAGGEETQYF
TRBV30 | TRBD2 | CAWSRPLAGGTYEQYF
TRBV15 | NA | CATSSYVVDTQYF
TRBV7-6 | TRBD2 | CASSLRGSGLAGSTSYNEQFF
TRBV20-1 | NA | CSASPPGSSYEQYF